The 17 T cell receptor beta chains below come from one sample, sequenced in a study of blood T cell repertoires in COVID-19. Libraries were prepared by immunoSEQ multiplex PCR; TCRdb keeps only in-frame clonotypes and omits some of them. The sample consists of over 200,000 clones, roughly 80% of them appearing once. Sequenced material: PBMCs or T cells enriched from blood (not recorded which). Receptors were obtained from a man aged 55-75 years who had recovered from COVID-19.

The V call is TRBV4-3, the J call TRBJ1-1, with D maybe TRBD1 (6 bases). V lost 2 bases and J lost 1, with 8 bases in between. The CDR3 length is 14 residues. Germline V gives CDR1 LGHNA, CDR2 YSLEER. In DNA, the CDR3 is TGCGCCAGCAGCCAACTGACAGGGAACACTGAAGCTTTCTTT. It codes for CASSQLTGNTEAFF.

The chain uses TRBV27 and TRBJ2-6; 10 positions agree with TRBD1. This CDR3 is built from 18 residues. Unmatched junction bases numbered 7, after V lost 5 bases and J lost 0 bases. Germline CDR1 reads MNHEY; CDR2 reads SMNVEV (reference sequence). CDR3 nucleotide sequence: TGTGCCAGCAGTCCCGTGGGACAGGGGTTCTCTGGGGCCAACGTCCTGACTTTC. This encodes CASSPVGQGFSGANVLTF.

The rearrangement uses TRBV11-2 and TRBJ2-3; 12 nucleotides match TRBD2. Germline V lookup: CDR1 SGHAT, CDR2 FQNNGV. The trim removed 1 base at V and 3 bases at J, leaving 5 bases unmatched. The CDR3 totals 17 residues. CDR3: CASSLAGLAGRTDTQYF. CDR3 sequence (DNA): TGTGCCAGCAGCTTAGCAGGACTAGCGGGGCGGACAGATACGCAGTATTTT. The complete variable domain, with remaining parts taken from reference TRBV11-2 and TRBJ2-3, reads EAGVAQSPRYKIIEKRQSVAFWCNPISGHATLYWYQQILGQGPKLLIQFQNNGVVDDSQLPKDRFSAERLKGVDSTLKIQPAKLEDSAVYLCASSLAGLAGRTDTQYFGPGTRLTVL.

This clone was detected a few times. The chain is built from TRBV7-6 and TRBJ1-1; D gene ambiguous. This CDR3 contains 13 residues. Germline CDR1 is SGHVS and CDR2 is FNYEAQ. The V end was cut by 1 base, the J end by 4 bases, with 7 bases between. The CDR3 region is CASSLVESTEAFF. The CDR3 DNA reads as TGTGCCAGCAGCTTAGTTGAGAGCACTGAAGCTTTCTTT.

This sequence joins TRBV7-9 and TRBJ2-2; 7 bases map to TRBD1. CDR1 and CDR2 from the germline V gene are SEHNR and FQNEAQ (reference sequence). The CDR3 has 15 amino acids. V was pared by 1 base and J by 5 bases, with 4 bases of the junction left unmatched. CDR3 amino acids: CASSLEGARTGELFF. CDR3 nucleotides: TGTGCCAGCAGCTTAGAGGGGGCGCGGACCGGGGAGCTGTTTTTT. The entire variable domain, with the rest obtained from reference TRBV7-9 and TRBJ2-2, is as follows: DTGVSQNPRHKITKRGQNVTFRCDPISEHNRLYWYRQTLGQGPEFLTYFQNEAQLEKSRLLSDRFSAERPKGSFSTLEIQRTEQGDSAMYLCASSLEGARTGELFFGEGSRLTVL.

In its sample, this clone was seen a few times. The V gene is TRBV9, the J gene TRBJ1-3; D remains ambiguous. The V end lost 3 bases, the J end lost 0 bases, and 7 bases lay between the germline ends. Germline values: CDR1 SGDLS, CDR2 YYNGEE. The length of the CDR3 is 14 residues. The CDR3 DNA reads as TGTGCCAGCAGCGGAGGTCTCTCTGGAAACACCATATATTTT. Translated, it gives CASSGGLSGNTIYF.

This CDR3 is CASSPHEGEAFF. CDR3 DNA sequence: TGTGCCAGCAGCCCCCACGAGGGAGAAGCTTTCTTT. The chain is built from TRBV3-1 (or the pseudogene TRBV3-2) and TRBJ1-1, with no clear D. Germline V gene data show CDR1 as LGHDT and CDR2 as YNNKEL (reference sequence). This CDR3 contains 12 residues. V was cut by 4 bases and J by 8 bases, with 11 bases left in between.

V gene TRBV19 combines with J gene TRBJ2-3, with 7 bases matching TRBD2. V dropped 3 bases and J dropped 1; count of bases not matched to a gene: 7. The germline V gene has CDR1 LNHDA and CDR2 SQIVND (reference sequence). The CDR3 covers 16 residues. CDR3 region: CASSIIPSGGTDTQYF. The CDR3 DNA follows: TGTGCCAGTAGTATCATTCCTAGCGGTGGCACAGATACGCAGTATTTT.

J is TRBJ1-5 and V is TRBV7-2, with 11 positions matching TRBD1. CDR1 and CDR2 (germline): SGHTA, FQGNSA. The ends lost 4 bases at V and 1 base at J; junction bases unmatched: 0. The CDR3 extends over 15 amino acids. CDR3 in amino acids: CASSWDRGSNQPQHF. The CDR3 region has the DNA TGTGCCAGCAGCTGGGACAGGGGGAGCAATCAGCCCCAGCATTTT.

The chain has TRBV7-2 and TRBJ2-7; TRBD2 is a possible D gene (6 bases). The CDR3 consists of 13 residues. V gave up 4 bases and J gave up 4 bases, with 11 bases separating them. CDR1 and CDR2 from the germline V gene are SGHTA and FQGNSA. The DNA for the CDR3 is TGTGCCAGCAGCTCCCCAGGGAGGTACGAGCAGTACTTC. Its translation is CASSSPGRYEQYF. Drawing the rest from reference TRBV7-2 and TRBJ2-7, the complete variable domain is GAGVSQSPSNKVTEKGKDVELRCDPISGHTALYWYRQSLGQGLEFLIYFQGNSAPDKSGLPSDRFSAERTGGSVSTLTIQRTQQEDSAVYLCASSSPGRYEQYFGPGTRLTVT.

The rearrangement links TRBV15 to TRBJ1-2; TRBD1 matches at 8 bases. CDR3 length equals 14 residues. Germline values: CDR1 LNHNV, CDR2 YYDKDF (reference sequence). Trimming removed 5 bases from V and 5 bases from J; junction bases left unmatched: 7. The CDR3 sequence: CATSGTGGGYGYTF. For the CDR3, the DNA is TGTGCCACCAGCGGAACAGGGGGGGGATATGGCTACACCTTC.

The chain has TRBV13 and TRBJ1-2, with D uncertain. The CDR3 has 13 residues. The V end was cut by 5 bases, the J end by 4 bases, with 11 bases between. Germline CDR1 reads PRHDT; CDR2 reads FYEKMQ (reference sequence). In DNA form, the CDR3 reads TGTGCCAGCAGCATCCGGGATACCTATGGCTACACCTTC. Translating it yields CASSIRDTYGYTF.

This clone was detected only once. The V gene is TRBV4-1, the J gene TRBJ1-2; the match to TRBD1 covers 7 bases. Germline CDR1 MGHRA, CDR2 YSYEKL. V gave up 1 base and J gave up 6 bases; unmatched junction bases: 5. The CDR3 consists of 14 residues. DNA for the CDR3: TGCGCCAGCAGCCAAGCGGGACAGTTTGATGGCTACACCTTC. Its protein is CASSQAGQFDGYTF.

Here the CDR3 reads CATSTQGAQEKLFF. As DNA, the CDR3 is TGTGCCACCAGCACACAGGGGGCGCAGGAAAAACTGTTTTTT. The chain is built from TRBV15 and TRBJ1-4, with 9 bases fitting TRBD1. J was trimmed by 8 bases and V by 4 bases; bases with no gene match: 5. Germline-derived CDR1 and CDR2 are LNHNV and YYDKDF (reference sequence). The CDR3 sequence is 14 residues long.

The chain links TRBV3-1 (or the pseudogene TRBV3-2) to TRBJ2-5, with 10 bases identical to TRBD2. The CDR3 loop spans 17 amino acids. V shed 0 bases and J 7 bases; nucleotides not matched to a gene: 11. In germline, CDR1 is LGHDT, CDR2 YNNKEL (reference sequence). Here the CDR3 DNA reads TGTGCCAGCAGCCAAGATGTTAGCGGGGGGTCCAGGGGGACCCAGTACTTC. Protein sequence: CASSQDVSGGSRGTQYF.

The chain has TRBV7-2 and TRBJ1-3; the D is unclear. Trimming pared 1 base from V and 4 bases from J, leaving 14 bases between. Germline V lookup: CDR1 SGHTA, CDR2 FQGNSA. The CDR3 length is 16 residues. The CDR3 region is CASSLELSAAGNTIYF. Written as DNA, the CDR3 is TGTGCCAGCAGCTTAGAGTTGAGTGCTGCGGGAAACACCATATATTTT.

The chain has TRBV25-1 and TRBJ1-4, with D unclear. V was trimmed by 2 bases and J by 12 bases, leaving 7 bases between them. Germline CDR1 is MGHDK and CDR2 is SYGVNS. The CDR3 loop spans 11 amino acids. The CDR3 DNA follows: TGTGCCAGCAGTGAAGGAGGCGAACTGTTTTTT. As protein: CASSEGGELFF. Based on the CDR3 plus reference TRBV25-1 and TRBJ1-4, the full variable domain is EADIYQTPRYLVIGTGKKITLECSQTMGHDKMYWYQQDPGMELHLIHYSYGVNSTEKGDLSSESTVSRIRTEHFPLTLESARPSHTSQYLCASSEGGELFFGSGTQLSVL.